This T cell receptor beta chain was captured in a study of blood T cell repertoires in COVID-19. The wider study: Samples came from the United States, Italy and Spain, spanning acute and convalescent COVID-19.

Methods used by the authors: By means of reference gene primer amplification, nucleated cell counts were estimated. Measured with immunoSEQ multiplex PCR; TCRdb has only the in-frame clones, and not every one. That table supplies the V and J calls and clone size; D and trimming were determined from the DNA. The sample carries 100,000 to 150,000 clones, 65% to 85% recorded once. This sequence was found in a man at least 80 years old with active or convalescent COVID-19. Sequenced: peripheral blood.

The CDR3 sequence is CASKGGLARTDTQYF. For the CDR3, the DNA is TGTGCCAGCAAAGGAGGGCTGGCTCGCACAGATACGCAGTATTTT. The chain has TRBV28 and TRBJ2-3, with a possible D match to TRBD2 (6 bases). The CDR3 length is 15 residues. Trimming shortened V by 7 bases and J by 1 base, and 15 bases separated the two germline ends. From germline, CDR1 is MDHEN and CDR2 SYDVKM.